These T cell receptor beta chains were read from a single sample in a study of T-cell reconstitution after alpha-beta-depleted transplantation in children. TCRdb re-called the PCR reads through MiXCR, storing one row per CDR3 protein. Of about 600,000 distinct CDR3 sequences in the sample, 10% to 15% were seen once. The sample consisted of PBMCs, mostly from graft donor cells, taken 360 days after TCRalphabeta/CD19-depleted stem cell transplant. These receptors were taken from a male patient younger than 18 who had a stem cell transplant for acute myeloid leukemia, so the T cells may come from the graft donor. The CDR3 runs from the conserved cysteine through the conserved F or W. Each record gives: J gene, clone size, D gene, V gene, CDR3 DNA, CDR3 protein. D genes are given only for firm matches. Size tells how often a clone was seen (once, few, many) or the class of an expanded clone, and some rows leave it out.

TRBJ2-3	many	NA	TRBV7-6	TGTGCCAGCTCTCGGGGTAGCGGAAGAACAGATACGCAGTATTTT	CASSRGSGRTDTQYF
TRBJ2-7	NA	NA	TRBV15	TGTGCCACCAGCAGAGGCCCGGACAGTCCCTACGAGCAGTACTTC	CATSRGPDSPYEQYF
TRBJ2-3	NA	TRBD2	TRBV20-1	TGCTGTGCTCAGACCCCCTTAGCGGGAGGGCCTCTAGATACGCAGTATTTT	CCAQTPLAGGPLDTQYF
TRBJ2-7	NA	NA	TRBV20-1	TGCAGTGCTACCGGACAGATCTACGAGCAGTACTTC	CSATGQIYEQYF
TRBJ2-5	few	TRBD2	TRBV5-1	TGCGCCAGCAGCTTCGGGACTAGCGGGAGGGCGACCCAGTACTTC	CASSFGTSGRATQYF
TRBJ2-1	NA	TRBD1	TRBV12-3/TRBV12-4	TGTGCCAGCAGCCGGACAGGGGTCGGAGACGGTGAGCAGTTCTTC	CASSRTGVGDGEQFF
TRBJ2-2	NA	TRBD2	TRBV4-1	TGCGCCAGCAGCCAAGATTCCGCTAGCGGGAGGGCCCAGAACACCGGGGAGCTGTTTTTT	CASSQDSASGRAQNTGELFF
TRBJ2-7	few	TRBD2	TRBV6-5	TGTGCCAGCAGTTACAGGATTAGCGGGAGTCCGGGGGAGCAGTACTTC	CASSYRISGSPGEQYF
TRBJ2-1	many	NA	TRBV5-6	TGTGCCAGCAGCTTTCGGGGTCCAGGCTCCAATGAGCAGTTCTTC	CASSFRGPGSNEQFF
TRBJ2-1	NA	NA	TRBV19	TGTGCCAGTACCGAAACCGGGTCCGGGCCGGGGAACAATGAGCAGTTCTTC	CASTETGSGPGNNEQFF
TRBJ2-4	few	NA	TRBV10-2	TGCGCCAGCGGGGAAGGCTTAGCCAAAAACATTCAGTACTTC	CASGEGLAKNIQYF
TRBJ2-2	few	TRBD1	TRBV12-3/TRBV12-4	TGTGCCAGCAGTCTTAATTTCGGGACAGGGGACACCGGGGAGCTGTTTTTT	CASSLNFGTGDTGELFF
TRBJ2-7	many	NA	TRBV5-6	TGTGCCAGCAGCTCCGGGACGGCTTCCTACGAGCAGTACTTC	CASSSGTASYEQYF
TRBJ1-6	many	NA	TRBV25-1	TGTGCCAGCAGTGAAGCCGGACAACTTTATAATTCACCCCTCCACTTT	CASSEAGQLYNSPLHF
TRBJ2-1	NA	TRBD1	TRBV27	TGTGCCAGCAGTCCCGGGACAGTGGGAGTTAGCTCCTACAATGAGCAGTTCTTC	CASSPGTVGVSSYNEQFF
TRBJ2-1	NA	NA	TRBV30	TGTGCCTGGAGTGTCAACGGATACAATGAGCAGTTCTTC	CAWSVNGYNEQFF
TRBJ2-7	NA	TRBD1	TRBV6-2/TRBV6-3	TGTGCCAGCAGTTACTCACAGGGGGTAGGCGAGCAGTACTTC	CASSYSQGVGEQYF
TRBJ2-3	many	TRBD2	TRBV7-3	TGTGCCAGCAGCCTTAGACTAGCGGGAGAAGCAGATACGCAGTATTTT	CASSLRLAGEADTQYF
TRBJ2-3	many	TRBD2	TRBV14	TGTGCCAGCAGGCTGGGACTAGCGGGAAAGGCAGATACGCAGTATTTT	CASRLGLAGKADTQYF
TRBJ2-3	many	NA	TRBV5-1	TGCGCCAGCAGCTTGACAGTCTCCAGCACAGATACGCAGTATTTT	CASSLTVSSTDTQYF
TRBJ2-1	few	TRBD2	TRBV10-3	TGTGCCATCAGTGAGTCGGGTATTAGCGGGGAATCGTTCTTC	CAISESGISGESFF
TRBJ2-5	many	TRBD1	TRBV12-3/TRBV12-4	TGTGCCAGCAGTTTGAGCAGACAGGGGATAAGCATGGAGACCCAGTACTTC	CASSLSRQGISMETQYF
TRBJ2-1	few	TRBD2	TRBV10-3	TGTGCCATCAATCCGGGACTAGTCAATGAGCAGTTCTTC	CAINPGLVNEQFF
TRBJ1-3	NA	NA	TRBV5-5	TGTGCCAGCACTCAGGTGGGGTCTGGAAACACCATATATTTT	CASTQVGSGNTIYF
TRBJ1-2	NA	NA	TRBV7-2	TGTGCCAGCAGCTTCGGCAGGGAGGTTGGCTACACCTTC	CASSFGREVGYTF
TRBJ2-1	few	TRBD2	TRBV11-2	TGTGCCAGCAGCCTCACCCGTCTAGCGGGAGTTGAGCAGTTCTTC	CASSLTRLAGVEQFF
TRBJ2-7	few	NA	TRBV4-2	TGTGCCAGCAGCCAAGACGAACGGGACGCCGCGGGCGAGCAGTACTTC	CASSQDERDAAGEQYF
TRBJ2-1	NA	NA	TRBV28	TGTGCCAGCAGTTTATGTGTCAGGGGGACGAACTGGACTAGGAGCTCCTACAATGAGCAGTTCTTC	CASSLCVRGTNWTRSSYNEQFF
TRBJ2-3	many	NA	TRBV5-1	TGCGCCAGCAGCTTGAGCCCAACAGATACGCAGTATTTT	CASSLSPTDTQYF
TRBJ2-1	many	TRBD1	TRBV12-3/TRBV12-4	TGTGCCACCTGGGACAGGGCATACAATGAGCAGTTCTTC	CATWDRAYNEQFF
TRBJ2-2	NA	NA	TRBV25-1	TGTGCCAGCAGCCCCCGACAGGTTCGATTTTTCAACACCGGGGAGCTGTTTTTT	CASSPRQVRFFNTGELFF
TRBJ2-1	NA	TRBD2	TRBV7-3	TGTGCCAGCAGCTCACTCCCGGGGACTAGCTCCTACAATGAGCAGTTCTTC	CASSSLPGTSSYNEQFF
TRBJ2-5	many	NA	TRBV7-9	TGTGCCAGCAGCCCTTCTAGCGTCGGAGAGACCCAGTACTTC	CASSPSSVGETQYF
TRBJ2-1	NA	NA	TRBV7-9	TGTGCCAGCAGAGGAGGCGCCCACAATGAGCAGTTCTTC	CASRGGAHNEQFF
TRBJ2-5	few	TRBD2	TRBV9	TGTGCCAGCAGCGCTGGGACTAGCGGGAGTCAGAAGACCCAGTACTTC	CASSAGTSGSQKTQYF
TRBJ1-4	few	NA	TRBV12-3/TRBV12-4	TGTGCCAGCAGTTTAAGATCTGGGACCCCTAATGAAAAACTGTTTTTT	CASSLRSGTPNEKLFF
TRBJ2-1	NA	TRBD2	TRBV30	TGTGCCTGGCCGCCGGGAGGGTGGTACAATGAGCAGTTCTTC	CAWPPGGWYNEQFF
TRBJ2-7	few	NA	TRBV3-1	TGTGCCAGCAGCCAAGCGGGAGTGATCTTGGAGCAGTACTTC	CASSQAGVILEQYF
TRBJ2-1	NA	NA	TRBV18	TGTGCCAGCTCCTCTACTACGGAGGAGCAGTTCTTC	CASSSTTEEQFF
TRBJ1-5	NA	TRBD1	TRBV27	TGTGCCAGCAGTTTACCTCGACAGGGACGTAGTCAGCCCCAGCATTTT	CASSLPRQGRSQPQHF
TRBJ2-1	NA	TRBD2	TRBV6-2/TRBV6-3	TGTGCCAGCACCCACGCCGGGGCTAGCGGGAGCAGCCTAACATACAATGAGCAGTTCTTC	CASTHAGASGSSLTYNEQFF
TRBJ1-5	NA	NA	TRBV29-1	TGCAGCGTTGACCCCTCCACAGGAGATAGCAATCAGCCCCAGCATTTT	CSVDPSTGDSNQPQHF
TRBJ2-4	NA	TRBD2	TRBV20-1	TGCAGTGCTAGTAGCGGGAGAGACATTCAGTACTTC	CSASSGRDIQYF
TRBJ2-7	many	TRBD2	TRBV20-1	TGCAGTGCTCCTTGGGAACCAGGGAGGGAATCCTACGAGCAGTACTTC	CSAPWEPGRESYEQYF
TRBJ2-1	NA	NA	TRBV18	TGTGCCAGCTCACCAATCTTTAGGTCGAACCGGGCACTTTACAATGAGCAGTTCTTC	CASSPIFRSNRALYNEQFF
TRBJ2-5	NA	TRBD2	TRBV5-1	TGCGCCAGCAGCACCGGGACTAGCGGAACCCAAGAGACCCAGTACTTC	CASSTGTSGTQETQYF
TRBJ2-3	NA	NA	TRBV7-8	TGTGGGACGGGAACGGTCACAGATACGCAGTATTTT	CGTGTVTDTQYF
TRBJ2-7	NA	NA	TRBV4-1	TGCGCCAGCAGCCGGCAGGGTGGGGGGTTAGCCTCCTACGAGCAGTACTTC	CASSRQGGGLASYEQYF
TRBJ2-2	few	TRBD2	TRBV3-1	TGTGCCAGCAGCCAAGAGGTCTGGCAGGGCAGCGGGAAAGAGAGCACCGGGGAGCTGTTTTTT	CASSQEVWQGSGKESTGELFF
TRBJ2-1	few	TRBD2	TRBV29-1	TGCAGCGCCTCTAGCGGGAGGACGAATGAGCAGTTCTTC	CSASSGRTNEQFF